Reported below is one T cell receptor (beta chain). What it recognizes is unknown. The entry originates in a study of T cells in Graves' hyperthyroidism and ophthalmopathy. Amplification of TCR beta CDR3 regions used RNA as the template. First-round RT-PCR of the TCR CDR3 relied on the HTBI primer set. TCRdb fed the multiplex PCR reads into MiXCR, producing one record per CDR3 protein. This table holds over 650,000 distinct CDR3 sequences, less than 45% found once. Overall study results and limits: Within blood appeared most thyroid clonotypes that had expanded above 0.001.

The sequence derives from an adult man with Graves' disease, either hyperthyroidism or ophthalmopathy (not recorded which). Input material: peripheral blood or thyroid tissue (not recorded which).

CDR3 DNA sequence: TGTGCCAGCAGCTTCAAACCGGGACAGGGCGAGCAGTACTTC. It specifies CASSFKPGQGEQYF. The chain combines TRBV7-9 with TRBJ2-7; 9 nucleotides align to TRBD1. V trimming: 3 bases; J trimming: 6 bases; junction bases outside the gene matches: 6. The CDR3 consists of 14 residues. Germline-derived CDR1 and CDR2 are SEHNR and FQNEAQ (reference sequence).